This T cell receptor beta chain was captured in a study of blood T cell repertoires in COVID-19. Study at large: Spain, Italy and the United States supplied samples that represented acute and convalescent COVID-19. PBMCs, B-cell-depleted T cells, or T cells provided the cDNA or gDNA that made up the material.

V lost 4 bases to trimming and J lost 5 bases; unmatched junction nucleotides: 2. From germline, CDR1 is ENHRY and CDR2 SYGVKD. The CDR3 contains 13 residues. Original data processing: Researchers report that nucleated cell counts were estimated from reference gene primer amplification. The data were produced by immunoSEQ multiplex PCR, yet TCRdb's version contains in-frame clones alone and is incomplete. V and J calls and clone size are as listed in that table; D and trimming were resolved from the DNA. The repertoire holds 130,000 or so clones, roughly 82% seen once, with about an eighth in the top ten.

What was sequenced was peripheral blood. V is TRBV10-3 and J is TRBJ1-1, with TRBD1 matching 9 bases. This sequence was found in a human donor in a cohort sampled during active COVID-19. The CDR3 sequence is CAISGQGGTEAFF. In DNA form, the CDR3 reads TGTGCCATCAGTGGACAGGGGGGGACTGAAGCTTTCTTT.